What follows are 13 T cell receptor beta chains derived from one specimen sequenced in a study of T-cell memory formation after mild COVID-19 (dated by TCRdb to the early 2020s). Library prep was done by 5' RACE. TCRdb shows the sequencer as Illumina NovaSeq 6000. Starting from the raw public reads, TCRdb applied fastp trimming at Q25, assembled clones with MiXCR and retained in-frame beta chains. Every CDR3 protein is listed once, alongside the most common genes and DNA of its rows. Within this sample are roughly 250,000 distinct CDR3 sequences, with roughly 17% of them counted one time only. The top ten constitute approximately 3.5% of the sample. The specimen was PBMCs or a T cell subset sorted from them (not recorded which). The source is a man aged 18-30 years who had mild COVID-19 (a few samples of this study predate the infection). The sample titles of this study are shuffled in the database, so cell type and time point are left out; the donor was told from shared clones.

This clonotype appeared a few times. The V and J genes are TRBV3-1 and TRBJ1-3, with D uncertain. V was cut by 1 base and J by 3 bases, with 1 base left in between. Germline lookup yields CDR1 LGHDT and CDR2 YNNKEL (reference sequence). CDR3 length: 12 residues. CDR3 DNA sequence: TGTGCCAGCAGCCAAGTTGGAAACACCATATATTTT. Protein: CASSQVGNTIYF.

This clonotype was seen repeatedly, ten times or more. The chain employs TRBV2 and TRBJ2-5; TRBD2 aligns across 8 bases. The CDR3 is 14 amino acids. Germline loops: CDR1 SNHLY, CDR2 FYNNEI. V was clipped by 4 bases and J by 3 bases; unmatched bases: 4. CDR3 region: CASSGNGGEETQYF. CDR3 DNA sequence: TGTGCCAGCAGTGGGAACGGGGGGGAAGAGACCCAGTACTTC.

This CDR3 reads CASKQGTSLGGYTF. For the CDR3, the DNA is TGCGCCAGCAAACAGGGAACATCGCTAGGCGGCTACACCTTC. The chain joins TRBV5-1 to TRBJ1-2; D may be TRBD1 (6 bases). CDR1 and CDR2 from the germline V gene are SGHRS and YFSETQ. The CDR3 runs 14 residues. V dropped 6 bases and J dropped 8 bases, with 20 bases sitting between them.

This chain links TRBV7-9 with TRBJ1-2, with a possible D match to TRBD1 (6 bases). V lost 2 bases and J lost 6, with 10 bases in between. There are 13 residues in the CDR3. Germline assignment: CDR1 SEHNR and CDR2 FQNEAQ (reference sequence). The CDR3 DNA sequence: TGTGCCAGCAGCTTAACAGGGAGGGATGGCTACACCTTC. Its protein product is CASSLTGRDGYTF.

This clonotype was seen a few times. The J gene is TRBJ2-1, the V gene TRBV5-1; D tentatively fits TRBD1 or TRBD2 (6 bases each). The CDR3 runs 15 residues. The V gene lost 3 bases and the J gene lost 9 bases, with 19 bases spanning the gap. Germline V gives CDR1 SGHRS, CDR2 YFSETQ. The CDR3 loop reads CASSYTPRGGGEQFF. The CDR3 nucleotides read TGCGCCAGCAGCTACACTCCCAGGGGAGGTGGTGAGCAGTTCTTC.

The chain recombines TRBV19 with TRBJ2-7; 8 bases are shared with TRBD1. Germline assignment: CDR1 LNHDA and CDR2 SQIVND (reference sequence). V shed 5 bases and J 2 bases; nucleotides not matched to a gene: 8. The CDR3 runs 15 residues. The CDR3 protein is CASSATDREPYEQYF. The CDR3 DNA is TGTGCCAGTAGTGCCACGGACAGGGAGCCCTACGAGCAGTACTTC. Drawing the rest from reference TRBV19 and TRBJ2-7, the complete variable domain is DGGITQSPKYLFRKEGQNVTLSCEQNLNHDAMYWYRQDPGQGLRLIYYSQIVNDFQKGDIAEGYSVSREKKESFPLTVTSAQKNPTAFYLCASSATDREPYEQYFGPGTRLTVT.

CDR3 sequence: CSVQLGADYGYTF. In nucleotides, the CDR3 is TGCAGCGTCCAACTTGGCGCAGATTATGGCTACACCTTC. The chain uses TRBV29-1 and TRBJ1-2; no reliable D call. Germline CDR1 reads SQVTM; CDR2 reads ANQGSEA. Trimming removed 6 bases at V and 5 bases at J, with 16 bases between. CDR3 length equals 13 residues.

This clonotype was seen a handful of times. V usage is TRBV3-1 and J usage is TRBJ2-5; 11 bases are a match to TRBD2. There are 16 residues in the CDR3. Germline assignment: CDR1 LGHDT and CDR2 YNNKEL (reference sequence). After removal of 2 bases from V and 4 bases from J, the junction contained 6 bases not matched to a gene. CDR3 DNA sequence: TGTGCCAGCAGCCAACTTAGCGGGGGGGCCGGAGAGACCCAGTACTTC. This sequence encodes CASSQLSGGAGETQYF.

This clonotype was seen ten or more times. V usage is TRBV9 and J usage is TRBJ2-2; D gene uncertain. This CDR3 has 15 residues. The germline V gene has CDR1 SGDLS and CDR2 YYNGEE. Trimming cost V 1 base and J 2 bases, with 9 bases left between them. The CDR3 DNA reads as TGTGCCAGCAGCGTAAGGTCATCAAACACCGGGGAGCTGTTTTTT. The encoded protein is CASSVRSSNTGELFF.

Many counts were recorded for this clonotype. This chain connects TRBV20-1 to TRBJ2-3; no clear D gene. Looked up from germline, CDR1 is DFQATT and CDR2 is SNEGSKA (reference sequence). V was shortened by 6 bases and J by 4 bases, with 11 bases between the two germline ends. The CDR3 runs 12 residues. DNA for the CDR3: TGCAGTGCCGCATCCGGTTCAGATACGCAGTATTTT. Its translation: CSAASGSDTQYF.

The chain uses TRBV5-6 and TRBJ1-1; the D gene is possibly TRBD1 (6 bases). The CDR3 has 14 residues. Trimming took 4 bases from V and 1 from J, leaving 11 bases between them. The V gene's germline CDR1 is SGHDT and CDR2 YYEEEE. As DNA, the CDR3 is TGTGCCAGCAGCGGCAGGGGAAGGAACACTGAAGCTTTCTTT. Encoded protein: CASSGRGRNTEAFF.

This rearrangement joins TRBV20-1 to TRBJ1-5; the D is unclear. This CDR3 spans 14 amino acids. V gave up 6 bases and J gave up 7 bases, with 19 bases separating them. The germline V gene has CDR1 DFQATT and CDR2 SNEGSKA (reference sequence). CDR3 loop: CSASLLGPGQPQHF. CDR3 bases: TGCAGTGCGTCCCTTTTAGGACCGGGGCAGCCCCAGCATTTT.

This clonotype came up once. The V and J genes are TRBV5-1 and TRBJ2-3; D may be TRBD2 (6 bases). This CDR3 is built from 17 residues. V shed 0 bases and J shed 1 base, with 15 bases lying between them. Germline-derived CDR1 and CDR2 are SGHRS and YFSETQ. The CDR3 nucleotides read TGCGCCAGCAGCTTGGCGATAGGTTCGGGAGGCACAGATACGCAGTATTTT. Translating gives CASSLAIGSGGTDTQYF.